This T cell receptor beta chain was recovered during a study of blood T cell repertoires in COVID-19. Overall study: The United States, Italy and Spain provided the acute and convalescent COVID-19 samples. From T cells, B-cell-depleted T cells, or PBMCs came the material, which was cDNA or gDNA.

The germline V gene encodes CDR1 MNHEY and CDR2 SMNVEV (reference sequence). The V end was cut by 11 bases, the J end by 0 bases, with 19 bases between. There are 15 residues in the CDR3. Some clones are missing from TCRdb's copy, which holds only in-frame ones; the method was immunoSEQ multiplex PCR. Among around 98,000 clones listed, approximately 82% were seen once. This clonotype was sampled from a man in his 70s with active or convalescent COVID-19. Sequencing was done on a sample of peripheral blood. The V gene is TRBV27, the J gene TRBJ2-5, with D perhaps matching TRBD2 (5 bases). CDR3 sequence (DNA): TGTGCCCGTGTGCCTGCGGGCTACTACCAAGAGACCCAGTACTTC. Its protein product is CARVPAGYYQETQYF.